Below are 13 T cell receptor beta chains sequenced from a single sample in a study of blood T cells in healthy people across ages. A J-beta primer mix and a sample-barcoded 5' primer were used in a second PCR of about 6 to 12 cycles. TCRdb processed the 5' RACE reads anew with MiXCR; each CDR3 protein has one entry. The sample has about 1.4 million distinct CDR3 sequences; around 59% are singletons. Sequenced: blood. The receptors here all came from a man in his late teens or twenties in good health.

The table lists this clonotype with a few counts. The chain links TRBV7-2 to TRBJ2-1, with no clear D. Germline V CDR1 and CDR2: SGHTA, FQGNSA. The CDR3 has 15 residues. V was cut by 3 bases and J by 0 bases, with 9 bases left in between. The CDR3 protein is CASSFPWSSYNEQFF. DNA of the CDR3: TGTGCCAGCAGCTTTCCCTGGAGCTCCTACAATGAGCAGTTCTTC.

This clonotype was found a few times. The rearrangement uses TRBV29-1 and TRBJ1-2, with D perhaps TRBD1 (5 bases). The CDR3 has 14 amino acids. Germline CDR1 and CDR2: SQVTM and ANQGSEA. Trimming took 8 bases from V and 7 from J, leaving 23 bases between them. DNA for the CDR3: TGCAGCATTCTCGGGATCCAGGGAAATAGTGGCTACACCTTC. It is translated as CSILGIQGNSGYTF.

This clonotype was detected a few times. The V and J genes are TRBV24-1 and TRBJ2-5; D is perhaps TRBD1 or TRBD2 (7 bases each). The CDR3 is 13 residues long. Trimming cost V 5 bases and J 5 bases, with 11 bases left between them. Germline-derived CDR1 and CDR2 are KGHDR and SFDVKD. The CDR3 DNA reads TGTGCCACCAGTGTGCAGGGGGGGGAGACCCAGTACTTC. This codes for CATSVQGGETQYF.

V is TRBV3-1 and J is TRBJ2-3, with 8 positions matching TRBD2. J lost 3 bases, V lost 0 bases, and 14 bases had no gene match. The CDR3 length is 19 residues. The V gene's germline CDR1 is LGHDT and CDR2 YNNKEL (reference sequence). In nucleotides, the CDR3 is TGTGCCAGCAGCCAAGAGGTTGGATCAAGCGGGAGAGGAACAGATACGCAGTATTTT. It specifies CASSQEVGSSGRGTDTQYF.

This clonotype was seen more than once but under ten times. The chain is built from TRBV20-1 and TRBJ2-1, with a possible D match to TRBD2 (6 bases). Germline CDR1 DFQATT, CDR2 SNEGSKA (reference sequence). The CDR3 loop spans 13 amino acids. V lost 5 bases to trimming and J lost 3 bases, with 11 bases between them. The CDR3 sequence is CSALGLIYNEQFF. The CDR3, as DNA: TGCAGTGCTTTGGGACTGATCTACAATGAGCAGTTCTTC.

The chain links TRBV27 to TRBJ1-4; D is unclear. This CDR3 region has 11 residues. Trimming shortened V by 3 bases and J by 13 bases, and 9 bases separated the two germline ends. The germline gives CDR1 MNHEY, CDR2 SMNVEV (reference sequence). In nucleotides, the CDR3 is TGTGCCAGCAGTTTCGAGGGCAGACTGTTTTTT. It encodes CASSFEGRLFF.

The CDR3 spells CATSRARDSVEQYF. CDR3 bases: TGTGCCACCAGCAGAGCTAGGGACAGCGTGGAGCAGTACTTC. The chain couples TRBV15 to TRBJ2-7; 7 bases map to TRBD1. The CDR3 spans 14 residues. Trimming at V came to 1 base and at J to 7 bases, leaving 7 bases not matched to a gene. In germline, CDR1 is LNHNV, CDR2 YYDKDF (reference sequence). Together with reference TRBV15 and TRBJ2-7, the CDR3 gives the full variable domain: DAMVIQNPRYQVTQFGKPVTLSCSQTLNHNVMYWYQQKSSQAPKLLFHYYDKDFNNEADTPDNFQSRRPNTSFCFLDIRSPGLGDTAMYLCATSRARDSVEQYFGPGTRLTVT.

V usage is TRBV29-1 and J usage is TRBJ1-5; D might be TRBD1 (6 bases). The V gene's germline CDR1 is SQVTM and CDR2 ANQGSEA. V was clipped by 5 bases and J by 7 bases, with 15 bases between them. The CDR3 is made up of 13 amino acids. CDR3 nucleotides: TGCAGCGTTTACGAAGGGGGTGGGCAGCCCCAGCATTTT. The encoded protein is CSVYEGGGQPQHF. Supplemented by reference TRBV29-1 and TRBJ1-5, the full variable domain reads SAVISQKPSRDICQRGTSLTIQCQVDSQVTMMFWYRQQPGQSLTLIATANQGSEATYESGFVIDKFPISRPNLTFSTLTVSNMSPEDSSIYLCSVYEGGGQPQHFGDGTRLSIL.

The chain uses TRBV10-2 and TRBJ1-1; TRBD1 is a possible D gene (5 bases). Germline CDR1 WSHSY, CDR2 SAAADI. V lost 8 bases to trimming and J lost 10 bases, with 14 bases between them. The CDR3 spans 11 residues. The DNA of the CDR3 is TGCGCCAGCCGGGACTCCGGGGTAGCTTTCTTT. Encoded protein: CASRDSGVAFF.

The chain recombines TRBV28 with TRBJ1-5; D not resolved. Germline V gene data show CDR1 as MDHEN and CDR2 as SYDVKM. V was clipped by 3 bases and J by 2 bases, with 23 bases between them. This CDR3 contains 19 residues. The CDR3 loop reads CASSFGWLEWSYGNQPQHF. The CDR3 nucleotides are TGTGCCAGCAGTTTTGGGTGGCTGGAGTGGTCTTATGGCAATCAGCCCCAGCATTTT.

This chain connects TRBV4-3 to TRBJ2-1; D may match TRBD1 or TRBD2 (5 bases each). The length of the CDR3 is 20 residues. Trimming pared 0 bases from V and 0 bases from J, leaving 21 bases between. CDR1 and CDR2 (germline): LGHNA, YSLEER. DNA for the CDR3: TGCGCCAGCAGCCAAGATCGGGGCAGGACAATTCTGAGCTCCTACAATGAGCAGTTCTTC. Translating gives CASSQDRGRTILSSYNEQFF.

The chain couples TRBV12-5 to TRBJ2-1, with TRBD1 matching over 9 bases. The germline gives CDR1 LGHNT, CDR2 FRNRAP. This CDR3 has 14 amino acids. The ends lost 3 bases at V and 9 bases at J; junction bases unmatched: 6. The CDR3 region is CASGFGQGLREQFF. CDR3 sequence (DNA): TGTGCTAGTGGTTTCGGACAGGGGTTACGTGAGCAGTTCTTC.

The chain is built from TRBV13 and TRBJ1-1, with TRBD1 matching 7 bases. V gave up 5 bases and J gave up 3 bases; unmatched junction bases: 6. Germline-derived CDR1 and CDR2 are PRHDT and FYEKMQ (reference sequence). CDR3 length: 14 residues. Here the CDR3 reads CASSQAGGDTEAFF. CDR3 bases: TGTGCCAGCAGCCAAGCAGGGGGAGACACTGAAGCTTTCTTT.